Shown below are 3 T cell receptor beta chains from a single sample sequenced in a study of blood T cell repertoires in COVID-19. The table came from immunoSEQ multiplex PCR; TCRdb's copy has only in-frame clones and leaves some out. The sample contains 400,000 to 450,000 clones, about 88% of which appear only once. The sample taken for sequencing was peripheral blood. Receptors were obtained from a woman in her forties with COVID-19, enrolled during active disease.

Here the CDR3 DNA reads TGTGCCAGCTCACCACCTCTTGGGACAGAGGTAGAAAAACTGTTTTTT. Translating gives CASSPPLGTEVEKLFF. V usage is TRBV18 and J usage is TRBJ1-4; 7 nucleotides line up with TRBD1. The CDR3 contains 16 residues. V lost 0 bases to trimming and J lost 8 bases; unmatched junction nucleotides: 9. The germline V gene encodes CDR1 KGHSH and CDR2 LQKENI.

The chain is built from TRBV18 and TRBJ1-1; 7 bases match TRBD1. Trimming took 2 bases from V and 2 from J; bases not matched to a gene: 5. The V gene's germline CDR1 is KGHSH and CDR2 LQKENI. This CDR3 spans 15 amino acids. The CDR3 loop reads CASSPSAGGNTEAFF. The CDR3 region has the DNA TGTGCCAGCTCACCATCGGCAGGGGGAAACACTGAAGCTTTCTTT.

This chain connects TRBV27 to TRBJ2-1; D is unclear. This CDR3 spans 15 amino acids. Germline V gives CDR1 MNHEY, CDR2 SMNVEV (reference sequence). Trimming took 8 bases from V and 0 from J, leaving 14 bases between them. In DNA, the CDR3 is TGTGCCAGCGTCTTACACTTAGCCTCCTACAATGAGCAGTTCTTC. This encodes CASVLHLASYNEQFF.